This TCR beta chain originates from a study of blood T cell repertoires in COVID-19. Before being deemed recovered, Cohort 3 donors had two negative PCRs, clearance, or symptom resolution. Clones were sequenced by immunoSEQ multiplex PCR, and TCRdb holds only the in-frame ones, with some missing. The repertoire has 300,000 or so clones, 80% to 90% of them found once; the top ten carry 10%. Germline-derived CDR1 and CDR2 are SQVTM and ANQGSEA. V was trimmed by 3 bases and J by 1 base, leaving 9 bases between them. The CDR3 is 13 amino acids. Sequencing was carried out using PBMCs or T cells enriched from blood (not recorded which). The chain is built from TRBV29-1 and TRBJ1-1; the D gene is possibly TRBD1 (6 bases). This receptor was obtained from a woman between 18 and 29 years old who had recovered from COVID-19. The CDR3 here is CSVERTENTEAFF. The CDR3 nucleotides are TGCAGCGTTGAGAGGACAGAGAACACTGAAGCTTTCTTT.